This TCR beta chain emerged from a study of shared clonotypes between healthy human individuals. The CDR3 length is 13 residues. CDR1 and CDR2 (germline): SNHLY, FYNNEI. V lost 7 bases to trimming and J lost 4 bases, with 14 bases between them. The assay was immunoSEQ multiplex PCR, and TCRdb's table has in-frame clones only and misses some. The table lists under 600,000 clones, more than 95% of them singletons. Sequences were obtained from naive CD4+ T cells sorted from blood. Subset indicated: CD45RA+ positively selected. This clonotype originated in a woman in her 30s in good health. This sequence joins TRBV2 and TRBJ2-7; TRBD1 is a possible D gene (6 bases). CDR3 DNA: TGTGCCAGCACCCCACAGGGCCCTTACGAGCAGTACTTC. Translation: CASTPQGPYEQYF.